A selection of T cell receptor beta chains follows, all from one sample in a study of OX40 agonist ivuxolimab in advanced cancers. Produced via immunoSEQ multiplex PCR; TCRdb's table is partial and in-frame only. There are 53,000 or so clones in the sample; over 90% occur only once, and about 20% lies in the top ten. Sequencing used CD4+ or CD8+ T cells sorted from blood, obtained in a trial of the OX40 agonist ivuxolimab. These receptors were taken from an adult with an advanced solid tumor such as melanoma, head and neck, liver or kidney cancer. Both conserved end residues are part of each CDR3. Fields, in order: J gene, D gene, clone size, V gene, CDR3 protein, CDR3 DNA. The D gene is left open where the match is weak. Size is stated for part of the rows, as once, few or many counts, or as a class when the clone is expanded.

TRBJ2-3,TRBD1,NA,TRBV27,CASSAPTGQGWTDTQYF,TGTGCCAGCAGTGCCCCTACGGGACAGGGGTGGACAGATACGCAGTATTTT
TRBJ2-3,TRBD2,once,TRBV6-6,CASSYATSGSQDTQYF,TGTGCCAGCAGTTACGCGACTAGCGGGAGTCAGGATACGCAGTATTTT
TRBJ2-1,TRBD1,NA,TRBV27,CASRIGTGAYNEQFF,TGTGCCAGTAGGATAGGGACAGGGGCCTACAATGAGCAGTTCTTC
TRBJ1-3,NA,NA,TRBV7-9,CASSPSGGVNTIYF,TGTGCCAGCAGCCCGAGTGGAGGGGTCAACACCATATATTTT
TRBJ2-1,NA,NA,TRBV4-1,CASSHRGLLGNEQFF,TGCGCCAGCAGCCACCGAGGGCTCCTTGGCAATGAGCAGTTCTTC
TRBJ2-1,TRBD2,NA,TRBV28,CASSVTSGNYNEQFF,TGTGCCAGCAGCGTGACTAGCGGGAACTACAATGAGCAGTTCTTC
TRBJ2-5,TRBD1,NA,TRBV6-5,CASSYGTGRETQYF,TGTGCCAGCAGTTACGGGACAGGGAGGGAGACCCAGTACTTC
TRBJ2-3,TRBD2,once,TRBV15,CATSLLAGGEGTDTQYF,TGTGCCACCAGCTTACTAGCGGGAGGGGAGGGCACAGATACGCAGTATTTT
TRBJ1-2,NA,once,TRBV5-6,CASSLGGAVNYGYTF,TGTGCCAGCAGCCTGGGGGGTGCAGTTAACTATGGCTACACCTTC
TRBJ1-3,NA,NA,TRBV2,CASRTPGSGNTIYF,TGTGCCAGCAGGACCCCCGGGTCTGGAAACACCATATATTTT
TRBJ2-7,NA,NA,TRBV6-5,CASSYGIGVYEQYF,TGTGCCAGCAGTTACGGGATTGGGGTCTACGAGCAGTACTTC